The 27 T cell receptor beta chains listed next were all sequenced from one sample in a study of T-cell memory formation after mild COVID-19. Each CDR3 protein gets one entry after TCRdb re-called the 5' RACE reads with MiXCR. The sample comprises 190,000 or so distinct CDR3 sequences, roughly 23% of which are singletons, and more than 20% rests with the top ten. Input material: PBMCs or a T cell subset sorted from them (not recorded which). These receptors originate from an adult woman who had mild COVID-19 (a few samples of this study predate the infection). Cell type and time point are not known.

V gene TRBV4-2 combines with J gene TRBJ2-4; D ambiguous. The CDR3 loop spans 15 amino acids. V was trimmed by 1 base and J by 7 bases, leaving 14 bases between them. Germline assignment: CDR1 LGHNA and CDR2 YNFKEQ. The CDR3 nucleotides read TGTGCCAGCAGCCAAGGGCTGAGTAATCGGAACATTCAGTACTTC. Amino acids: CASSQGLSNRNIQYF.

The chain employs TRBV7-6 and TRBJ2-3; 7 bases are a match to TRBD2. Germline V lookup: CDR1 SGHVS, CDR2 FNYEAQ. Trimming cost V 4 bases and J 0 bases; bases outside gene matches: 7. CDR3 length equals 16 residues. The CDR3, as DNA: TGTGCCAGCAGCTCCCTGGCGGGAGAAAGCACAGATACGCAGTATTTT. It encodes CASSSLAGESTDTQYF. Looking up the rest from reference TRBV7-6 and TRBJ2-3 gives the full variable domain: GAGVSQSPRYKVTKRGQDVALRCDPISGHVSLYWYRQALGQGPEFLTYFNYEAQQDKSGLPNDRFSAERPEGSISTLTIQRTEQRDSAMYRCASSSLAGESTDTQYFGPGTRLTVL.

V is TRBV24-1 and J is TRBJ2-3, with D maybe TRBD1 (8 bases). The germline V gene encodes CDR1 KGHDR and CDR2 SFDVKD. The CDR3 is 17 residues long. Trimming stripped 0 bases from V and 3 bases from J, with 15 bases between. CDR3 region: CATSDLQAGQVTDTQYF. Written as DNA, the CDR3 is TGTGCCACCAGTGATTTGCAAGCGGGACAGGTGACAGATACGCAGTATTTT.

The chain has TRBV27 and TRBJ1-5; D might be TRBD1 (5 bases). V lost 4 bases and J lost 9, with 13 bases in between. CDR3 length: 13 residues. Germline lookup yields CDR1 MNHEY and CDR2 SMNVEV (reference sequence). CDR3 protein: CASSSDSSSPQHF. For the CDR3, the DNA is TGTGCCAGCAGTTCCGACAGTAGCTCGCCCCAGCATTTT.

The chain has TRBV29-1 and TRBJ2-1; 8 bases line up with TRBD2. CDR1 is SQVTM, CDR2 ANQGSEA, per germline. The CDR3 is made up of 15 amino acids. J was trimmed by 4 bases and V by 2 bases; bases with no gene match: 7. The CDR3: CSVEPGTSTYNEQFF. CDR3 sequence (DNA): TGCAGCGTTGAACCCGGGACTAGTACTTACAATGAGCAGTTCTTC.

The CDR3 DNA reads TGTGCCAGCAGTGCCCGACTAGCGGGAACATACGAGCAGTACTTC. Amino acids: CASSARLAGTYEQYF. J is TRBJ2-7 and V is TRBV12-3 or TRBV12-4; 11 nucleotides line up with TRBD2. J gave up 4 bases and V 5 bases, and 7 bases lay outside the gene matches. CDR3 size: 15 residues.

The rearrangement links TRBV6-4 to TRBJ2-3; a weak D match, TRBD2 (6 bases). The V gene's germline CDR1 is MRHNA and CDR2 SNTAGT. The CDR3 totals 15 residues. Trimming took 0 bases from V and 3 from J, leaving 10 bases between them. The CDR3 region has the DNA TGTGCCAGCAGTGACTCGAGGCGGGAAACAGATACGCAGTATTTT. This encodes CASSDSRRETDTQYF.

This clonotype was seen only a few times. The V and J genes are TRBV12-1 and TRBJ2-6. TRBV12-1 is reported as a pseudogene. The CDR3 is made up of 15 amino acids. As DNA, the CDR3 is TGTGCCGCCTCACGTTGGACGCCTGGGGCCAACGTCCTGACTTTC. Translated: CAASRWTPGANVLTF.

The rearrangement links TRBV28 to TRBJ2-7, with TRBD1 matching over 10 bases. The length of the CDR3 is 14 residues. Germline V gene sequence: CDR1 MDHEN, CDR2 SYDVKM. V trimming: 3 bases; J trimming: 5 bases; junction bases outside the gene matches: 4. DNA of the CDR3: TGTGCCAGCAGTTTGGGGACAGGGGTCGACGAGCAGTACTTC. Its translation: CASSLGTGVDEQYF.

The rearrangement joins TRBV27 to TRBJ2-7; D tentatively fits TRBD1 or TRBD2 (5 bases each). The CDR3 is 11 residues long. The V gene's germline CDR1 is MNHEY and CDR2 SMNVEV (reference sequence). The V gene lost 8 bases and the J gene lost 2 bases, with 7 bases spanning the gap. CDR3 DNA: TGTGCCAGCGGGGGTCCCTACGAGCAGTACTTC. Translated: CASGGPYEQYF.

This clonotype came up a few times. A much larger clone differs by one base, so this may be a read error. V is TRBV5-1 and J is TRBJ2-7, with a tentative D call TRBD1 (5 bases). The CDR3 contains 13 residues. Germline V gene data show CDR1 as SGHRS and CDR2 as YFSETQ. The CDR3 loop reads CASSLAGSYGQYF. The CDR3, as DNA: TGCGCCAGCAGCTTGGCAGGGTCCTACGGGCAGTACTTC.

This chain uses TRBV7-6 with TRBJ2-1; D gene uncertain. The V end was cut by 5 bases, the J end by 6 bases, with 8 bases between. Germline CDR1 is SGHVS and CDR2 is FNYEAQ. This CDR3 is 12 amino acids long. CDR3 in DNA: TGTGCCAGCAGCCCCAGCTTCAATGAGCAGTTCTTC. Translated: CASSPSFNEQFF.

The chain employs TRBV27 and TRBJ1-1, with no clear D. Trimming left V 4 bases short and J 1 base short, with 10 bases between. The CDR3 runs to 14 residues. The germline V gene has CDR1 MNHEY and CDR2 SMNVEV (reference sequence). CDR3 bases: TGTGCCAGCAGTTACGGAAGTGCGAACACTGAAGCTTTCTTT. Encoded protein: CASSYGSANTEAFF.

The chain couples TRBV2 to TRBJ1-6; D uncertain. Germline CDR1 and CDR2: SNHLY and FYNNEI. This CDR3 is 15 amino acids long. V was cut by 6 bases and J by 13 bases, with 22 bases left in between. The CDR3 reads CASSPDGLLSHPLHF. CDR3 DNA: TGTGCCAGCAGCCCGGACGGACTCCTCTCTCATCCCCTCCACTTT.

CDR3 nucleotide sequence: TGTGCCAGCAGCTTAATGGGTACAGGAGCGACTGAAGCTTTCTTT. Protein: CASSLMGTGATEAFF. The chain employs TRBV7-3 and TRBJ1-1; tentative D call: TRBD1 (5 bases). V gave up 1 base and J gave up 5 bases, with 14 bases separating them. The CDR3 length is 15 residues. The V gene's germline CDR1 is SGHTA and CDR2 FQGTGA.

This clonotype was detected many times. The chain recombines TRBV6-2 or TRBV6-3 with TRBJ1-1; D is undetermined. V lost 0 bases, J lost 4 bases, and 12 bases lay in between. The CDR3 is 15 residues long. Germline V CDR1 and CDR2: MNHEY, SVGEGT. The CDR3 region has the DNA TGTGCCAGCAGTTACTCCGGGCCCGGCGGCACTGAAGCTTTCTTT. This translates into CASSYSGPGGTEAFF.

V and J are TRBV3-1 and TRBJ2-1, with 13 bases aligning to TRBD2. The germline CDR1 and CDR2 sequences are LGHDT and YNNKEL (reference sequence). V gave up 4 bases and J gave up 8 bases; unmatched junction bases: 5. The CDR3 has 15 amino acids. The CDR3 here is CASSLLAGGPYEQFF. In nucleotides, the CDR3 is TGTGCCAGCAGCCTACTAGCGGGAGGGCCCTATGAGCAGTTCTTC.

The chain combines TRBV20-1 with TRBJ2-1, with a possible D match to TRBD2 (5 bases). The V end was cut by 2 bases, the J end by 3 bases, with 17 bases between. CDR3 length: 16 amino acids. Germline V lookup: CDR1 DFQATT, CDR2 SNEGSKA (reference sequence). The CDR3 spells CSARPSSGLFYNEQFF. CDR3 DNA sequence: TGCAGTGCTAGACCTAGCTCGGGCCTCTTCTACAATGAGCAGTTCTTC.

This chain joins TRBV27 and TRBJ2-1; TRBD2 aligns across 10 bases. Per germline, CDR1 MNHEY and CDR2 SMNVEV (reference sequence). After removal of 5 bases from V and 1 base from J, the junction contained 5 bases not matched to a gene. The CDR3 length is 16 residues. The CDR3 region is CASSTGLAESYNEQFF. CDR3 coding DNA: TGTGCCAGCAGTACAGGACTAGCGGAATCCTACAATGAGCAGTTCTTC.

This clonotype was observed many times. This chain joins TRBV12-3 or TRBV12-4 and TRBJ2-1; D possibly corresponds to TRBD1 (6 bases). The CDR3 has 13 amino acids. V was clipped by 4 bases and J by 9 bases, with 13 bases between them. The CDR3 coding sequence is TGTGCCAGCAGTTCACAGGGCGGAGGTGAGCAGTTCTTC. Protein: CASSSQGGGEQFF.

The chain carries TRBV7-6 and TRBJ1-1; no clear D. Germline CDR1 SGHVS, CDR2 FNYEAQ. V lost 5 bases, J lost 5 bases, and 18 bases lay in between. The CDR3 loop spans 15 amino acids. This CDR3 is CASSRPLGMATEAFF. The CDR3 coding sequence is TGTGCCAGCAGCCGGCCCCTAGGGATGGCAACTGAAGCTTTCTTT.

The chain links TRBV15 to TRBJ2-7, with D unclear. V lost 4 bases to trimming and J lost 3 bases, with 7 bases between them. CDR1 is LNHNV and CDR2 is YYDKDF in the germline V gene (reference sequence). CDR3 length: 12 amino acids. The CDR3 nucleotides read TGTGCCACCAGCACGGACGTCTACGAGCAGTACTTC. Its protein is CATSTDVYEQYF.

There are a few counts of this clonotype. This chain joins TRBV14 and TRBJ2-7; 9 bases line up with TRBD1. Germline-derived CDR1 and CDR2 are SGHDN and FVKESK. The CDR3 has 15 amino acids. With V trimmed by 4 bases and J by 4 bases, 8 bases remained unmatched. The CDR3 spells CASSLYPGQGYEQYF. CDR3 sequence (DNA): TGTGCCAGCAGCCTTTACCCGGGACAGGGTTACGAGCAGTACTTC. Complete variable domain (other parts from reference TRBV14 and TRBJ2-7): EAGVTQFPSHSVIEKGQTVTLRCDPISGHDNLYWYRRVMGKEIKFLLHFVKESKQDESGMPNNRFLAERTGGTYSTLKVQPAELEDSGVYFCASSLYPGQGYEQYFGPGTRLTVT.

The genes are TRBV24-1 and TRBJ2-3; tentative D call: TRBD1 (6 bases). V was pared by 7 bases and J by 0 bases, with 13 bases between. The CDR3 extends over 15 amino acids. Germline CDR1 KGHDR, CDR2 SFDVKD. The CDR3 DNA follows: TGTGCCACCAGCCACAGGGCCCTTAGCACAGATACGCAGTATTTT. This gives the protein CATSHRALSTDTQYF.

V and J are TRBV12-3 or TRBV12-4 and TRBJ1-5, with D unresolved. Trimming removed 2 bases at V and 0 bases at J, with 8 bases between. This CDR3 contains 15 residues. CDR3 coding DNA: TGTGCCAGCAGTTTACCAGGTAATAGCAATCAGCCCCAGCATTTT. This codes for CASSLPGNSNQPQHF.

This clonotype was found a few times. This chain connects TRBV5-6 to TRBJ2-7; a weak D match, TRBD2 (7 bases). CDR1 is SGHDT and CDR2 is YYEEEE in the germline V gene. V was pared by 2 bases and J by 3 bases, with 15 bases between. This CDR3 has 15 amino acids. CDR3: CASSLRGGLLYEQYF. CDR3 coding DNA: TGTGCCAGCAGCTTAAGGGGGGGCCTCCTCTACGAGCAGTACTTC.

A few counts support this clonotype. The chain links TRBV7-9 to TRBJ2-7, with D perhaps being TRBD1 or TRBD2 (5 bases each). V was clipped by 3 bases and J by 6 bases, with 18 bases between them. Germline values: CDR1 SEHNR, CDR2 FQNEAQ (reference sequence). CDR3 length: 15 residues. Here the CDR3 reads CASSFPGPPELEQYF. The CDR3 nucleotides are TGTGCCAGCAGCTTTCCGGGACCTCCTGAGCTCGAGCAGTACTTC.